The clone carrying this T cell receptor (beta chain) was detected ten times or more. Its antigen is as yet unknown. Researchers barred patients who had uncontrolled infection, other autoimmune disease, pregnancy or lactation. The data are from a study of T cells in Graves' hyperthyroidism and ophthalmopathy. General study results and limits: Most clonotypes that expanded in the thyroid above 0.001 also showed up in blood.

Regions amplified from RNA transcripts were the TCR beta CDR3 regions. HTBI primers were employed in a first-round RT-PCR of the TCR CDR3. TCRdb analysed the multiplex PCR reads with MiXCR anew, one entry per CDR3 protein. The sample contains over 300,000 distinct CDR3 sequences, roughly 14% of which appear only once. V lost 5 bases to trimming and J lost 0 bases, with 10 bases between them. The CDR3 spans 14 residues. From germline, CDR1 is SNHLY and CDR2 FYNNEI. Material: blood. This receptor was taken from a woman in her fifties or sixties with Graves' hyperthyroidism. V is TRBV2 and J is TRBJ1-2, with a weak D call TRBD1 (6 bases). The CDR3 is CASSYDRTNYGYTF. The CDR3 DNA reads as TGTGCCAGCAGTTATGACAGGACTAACTATGGCTACACCTTC.